Below, 30 T cell receptor beta chains from the same sample are listed, as sequenced in a study of blood T cell repertoires in COVID-19. Clones were sequenced by immunoSEQ multiplex PCR, and TCRdb holds only the in-frame ones, with some missing. This table holds over 150,000 clones, over 75% found once. The source material was peripheral blood. The receptors were sampled from a woman between 50 and 59 years old with acute or convalescent COVID-19.

The CDR3 loop is CASSLLWGQGGTGANVLTF. The CDR3 DNA reads as TGTGCCAGCAGCCTGTTGTGGGGGCAGGGCGGAACTGGGGCCAACGTCCTGACTTTC. This chain connects TRBV5-6 to TRBJ2-6, with TRBD1 as a possible D gene (6 bases). Germline V gives CDR1 SGHDT, CDR2 YYEEEE. V shed 4 bases and J shed 2 bases, with 22 bases lying between them. The CDR3 runs to 19 residues.

The chain joins TRBV24-1 to TRBJ2-2; tentative D call: TRBD1 (7 bases). Germline V lookup: CDR1 KGHDR, CDR2 SFDVKD. The CDR3 consists of 17 residues. V was pared by 3 bases and J by 2 bases, with 15 bases between. The CDR3 DNA reads TGTGCCACCAGTGATCGGAGACAGGGAGGAAACACCGGGGAGCTGTTTTTT. Residues: CATSDRRQGGNTGELFF.

This chain connects TRBV27 to TRBJ1-2; D unclear. The germline V gene encodes CDR1 MNHEY and CDR2 SMNVEV (reference sequence). There are 14 residues in the CDR3. The germline V and J ends were trimmed by 2 bases and 2 bases, with 9 bases remaining between them. The CDR3 loop is CASSLRRGNYGYTF. DNA for the CDR3: TGTGCCAGCAGTTTAAGACGAGGGAACTATGGCTACACCTTC.

The chain has TRBV15 and TRBJ2-7, with 8 bases that match TRBD1. CDR1 is LNHNV, CDR2 YYDKDF, per germline (reference sequence). Trimming cost V 0 bases and J 7 bases; bases outside gene matches: 8. The CDR3 is 15 amino acids. Here the CDR3 DNA reads TGTGCCACCAGCAGAGATGGACAGGGCCCAGAGGAGCAGTACTTC. This codes for CATSRDGQGPEEQYF.

This clone came up a few times. The chain combines TRBV28 with TRBJ1-2, with 7 bases aligning to TRBD1. V lost 4 bases and J lost 4; bases outside the gene matches: 6. The CDR3 has 14 amino acids. Germline V lookup: CDR1 MDHEN, CDR2 SYDVKM. The CDR3 loop reads CASSSLTGFYGYTF. CDR3 sequence (DNA): TGTGCCAGCAGTTCCTTGACAGGGTTCTATGGCTACACCTTC.

In this sample, this clone turned up once. The chain uses TRBV2 and TRBJ2-5; weak D call: TRBD1 (6 bases). The CDR3 totals 15 residues. Germline V gene sequence: CDR1 SNHLY, CDR2 FYNNEI. Trimming took off 6 bases at V and 2 bases at J, with 16 bases between the two ends. CDR3 protein: CASREQGQIQETQYF. The CDR3, as DNA: TGTGCCAGCAGAGAACAGGGCCAAATACAAGAGACCCAGTACTTC.

The chain recombines TRBV5-1 with TRBJ2-1; 8 bases are a match to TRBD1. Germline V gene data show CDR1 as SGHRS and CDR2 as YFSETQ. The CDR3 totals 15 residues. The junction had 9 bases not matched to a gene; V was cut back by 4 bases and J by 6 bases. CDR3 sequence: CASSPSGTGINEQFF. The CDR3 coding sequence is TGCGCCAGCAGCCCCTCCGGGACAGGTATCAATGAGCAGTTCTTC.

The chain carries TRBV19 and TRBJ1-3; 7 bases match TRBD1. The CDR3 spans 16 residues. CDR1 LNHDA and CDR2 SQIVND come from the germline V gene (reference sequence). Unmatched junction bases numbered 6, after V lost 3 bases and J lost 1 base. This chain's CDR3 is CASSIRSTGSGNTIYF. The CDR3, as DNA: TGTGCCAGTAGTATCCGCTCGACAGGGTCTGGAAACACCATATATTTT.

The table lists this clone with a few counts. The chain links TRBV11-3 to TRBJ2-1; possible D gene TRBD2, 6 bases. V gave up 2 bases and J gave up 0 bases, with 8 bases separating them. CDR1 SGHNT and CDR2 YENEEA come from the germline V gene. CDR3 length equals 15 residues. The CDR3 nucleotides are TGTGCCAGCAGCTTATACGGGAGCTCCTACAATGAGCAGTTCTTC. It is translated as CASSLYGSSYNEQFF.

V is TRBV7-2 and J is TRBJ2-7; D is unresolved. Germline V gene lookup returns CDR1 SGHTA and CDR2 FQGNSA. The CDR3 runs 13 residues. Deletions cut 2 bases from V and 4 bases from J, with 9 bases between. The CDR3 here is CASSLNSGYEQYF. CDR3 in DNA: TGTGCCAGCAGCTTAAACTCGGGTTACGAGCAGTACTTC.

V and J are TRBV7-2 and TRBJ2-2; TRBD2 agrees at 12 bases. The CDR3 contains 15 residues. Trimming took 3 bases from V and 7 from J; bases not matched to a gene: 3. Per the germline V gene, CDR1 is SGHTA and CDR2 is FQGNSA. The CDR3, as DNA: TGTGCCAGCAGCTTGCGACTAGCGGGAGTCGGGGAGCTGTTTTTT. This translates into CASSLRLAGVGELFF.

The gene calls are TRBV5-4 and TRBJ1-6, with TRBD1 as a possible D gene (6 bases). From germline, CDR1 is SGHNT and CDR2 YYREEE (reference sequence). The V end was cut by 4 bases, the J end by 10 bases, with 15 bases between. This CDR3 has 14 amino acids. CDR3: CASSDKTGRSPLHF. CDR3 sequence (DNA): TGTGCCAGCAGCGACAAAACAGGGCGCTCACCCCTCCACTTT.

This clone was counted only a few times. The chain's CDR3 is CASSGTSGTYEQYF. The DNA of the CDR3 is TGTGCCAGCAGCGGGACTAGCGGTACCTACGAGCAGTACTTC. The chain recombines TRBV6-2 or TRBV6-3 with TRBJ2-7, with 11 bases fitting TRBD2. Germline V gives CDR1 MNHEY, CDR2 SVGEGT. The CDR3 consists of 14 residues. Unmatched junction bases numbered 3, after V lost 6 bases and J lost 2 bases.

V is TRBV5-1 and J is TRBJ1-4, with D uncertain. V shed 4 bases and J shed 8 bases, with 12 bases lying between them. Germline CDR1 SGHRS, CDR2 YFSETQ. This CDR3 comprises 13 residues. The CDR3 DNA reads as TGCGCCAGCAGCCAAGACACTGGGGAAAAACTGTTTTTT. It translates to CASSQDTGEKLFF.

This chain connects TRBV7-2 to TRBJ2-1; 8 nucleotides agree with TRBD2. There are 17 residues in the CDR3. In germline, CDR1 is SGHTA, CDR2 FQGNSA. The ends lost 5 bases at V and 0 bases at J; junction bases unmatched: 9. The CDR3 DNA reads TGTGCCAGCAGCCCCCCGGGGGGGTCAAGCTCCTACAATGAGCAGTTCTTC. Amino acids: CASSPPGGSSSYNEQFF.

The chain carries TRBV18 and TRBJ2-7, with TRBD1 identical over 8 bases. The CDR3 loop spans 16 amino acids. V shed 0 bases, J shed 0 bases, and the junction held 4 bases outside the gene matches. Germline V gene lookup returns CDR1 KGHSH and CDR2 LQKENI. The CDR3 sequence is CASSPPGQGSSYEQYF. CDR3 nucleotide sequence: TGTGCCAGCTCACCACCCGGACAGGGAAGCTCCTACGAGCAGTACTTC.

The V call is TRBV5-8, the J call TRBJ1-5; D not certain. CDR1 is SGHTS, CDR2 YDEGEE, per germline. There are 17 residues in the CDR3. V was clipped by 2 bases and J by 0 bases, with 15 bases between them. The CDR3 nucleotides read TGTGCCAGCAGCTTAAGTGGACTCTCCAATAGCAATCAGCCCCAGCATTTT. Translated, it gives CASSLSGLSNSNQPQHF.

The chain links TRBV9 to TRBJ1-6, with TRBD1 matching 8 bases. CDR3 length equals 15 residues. The germline V gene encodes CDR1 SGDLS and CDR2 YYNGEE. Trimming at V came to 3 bases and at J to 3 bases, leaving 2 bases not matched to a gene. CDR3 nucleotides: TGTGCCAGCAGCGGGGGGACAGGCTATAATTCACCCCTCCACTTT. Translating it yields CASSGGTGYNSPLHF.

This clone has a handful of counts. V gene TRBV10-3 combines with J gene TRBJ2-7; the match to TRBD2 covers 10 bases. V shed 6 bases, J shed 2 bases, and the junction held 7 bases outside the gene matches. Germline loops: CDR1 ENHRY, CDR2 SYGVKD. The CDR3 extends over 15 amino acids. The CDR3 reads CAISETSGSTYEQYF. The CDR3 nucleotides read TGTGCCATCAGCGAGACTAGCGGGTCCACCTACGAGCAGTACTTC.

The V and J genes are TRBV5-6 and TRBJ2-3; TRBD1 matches at 10 bases. CDR1 and CDR2 from the germline V gene are SGHDT and YYEEEE. The V and J ends lost 4 bases and 2 bases, in that order; junction bases with no gene match: 4. The CDR3 is 15 residues long. CDR3 in amino acids: CASSRGQGFTDTQYF. CDR3 nucleotide sequence: TGTGCCAGCAGCCGGGGACAGGGGTTCACAGATACGCAGTATTTT.

The V gene is TRBV30, the J gene TRBJ1-2, with 10 positions matching TRBD1. Germline CDR1 reads GTSNPN; CDR2 reads SVGIG (reference sequence). After removal of 4 bases from V and 5 bases from J, the junction contained 13 bases not matched to a gene. CDR3 size: 16 residues. CDR3 in DNA: TGTGCCTGGACCGTCCCGGGACAGGGGCTTGGGTATGGCTACACCTTC. Residues: CAWTVPGQGLGYGYTF.

This clone appeared once. This CDR3 is CASSRQGLQEDTQYF. CDR3 DNA: TGTGCCAGTAGCCGCCAGGGTTTGCAGGAGGATACGCAGTATTTT. The V gene is TRBV19, the J gene TRBJ2-3, with D perhaps TRBD1 (5 bases). The CDR3 is made up of 15 amino acids. V was shortened by 6 bases and J by 6 bases, with 19 bases between the two germline ends. Germline CDR1 and CDR2: LNHDA and SQIVND (reference sequence).

This clone was seen once. The rearrangement links TRBV28 to TRBJ2-5; D possibly corresponds to TRBD2 (7 bases). V lost 6 bases and J 6 bases, leaving 20 bases between the germline ends. The CDR3 extends over 15 amino acids. Germline CDR1 MDHEN, CDR2 SYDVKM. Here the CDR3 reads CASSPSAGAAKTQYF. The CDR3 DNA reads as TGTGCCAGCAGCCCCAGTGCGGGGGCGGCGAAGACCCAGTACTTC. Using reference TRBV28 and TRBJ2-5 for the parts outside the CDR3, the full variable domain is DVKVTQSSRYLVKRTGEKVFLECVQDMDHENMFWYRQDPGLGLRLIYFSYDVKMKEKGDIPEGYSVSREKKERFSLILESASTNQTSMYLCASSPSAGAAKTQYFGPGTRLLVL.

V gene TRBV19 combines with J gene TRBJ1-5; 10 nucleotides line up with TRBD1. The V gene end was trimmed by 2 bases and the J gene end by 3 bases; junction bases not matched to a gene: 7. Germline V gives CDR1 LNHDA, CDR2 SQIVND (reference sequence). The CDR3 loop spans 17 amino acids. As DNA, the CDR3 is TGTGCCAGTAGTATAAGACAGGGGGCAACCTTCAATCAGCCCCAGCATTTT. This gives the protein CASSIRQGATFNQPQHF.

This clone was detected once. The V and J genes are TRBV3-1 (or the pseudogene TRBV3-2) and TRBJ2-1, with 9 positions matching TRBD1. Germline V gene sequence: CDR1 LGHDT, CDR2 YNNKEL (reference sequence). The CDR3 spans 13 residues. Losses at the gene ends were 4 bases for V and 6 bases for J; bases not matched to a gene: 1. In DNA, the CDR3 is TGTGCCAGCAGCCCGACAGGGGGCAATGAGCAGTTCTTC. Amino acid sequence: CASSPTGGNEQFF.

With regard to this clone: At one end the junction does not follow the germline gene, possibly because of a read error. This CDR3 is CASSLTLQGNVQFF. In DNA, the CDR3 is TGTGCCAGCAGCTTAACCCTACAGGGAAATGTGCAGTTCTTC. The rearrangement links TRBV11-2 to TRBJ2-1; D may be TRBD1 (6 bases). CDR1 SGHAT and CDR2 FQNNGV come from the germline V gene. This CDR3 contains 14 residues. Full variable domain (missing parts from reference TRBV11-2 and TRBJ2-1): EAGVAQSPRYKIIEKRQSVAFWCNPISGHATLYWYQQILGQGPKLLIQFQNNGVVDDSQLPKDRFSAERLKGVDSTLKIQPAKLEDSAVYLCASSLTLQGNVQFFGPGTRLTVL.

The genes are TRBV19 and TRBJ2-2; 9 nucleotides line up with TRBD1. This CDR3 has 17 amino acids. V shed 5 bases, J shed 1 base, and the junction held 8 bases outside the gene matches. From germline, CDR1 is LNHDA and CDR2 SQIVND (reference sequence). The CDR3 spells CASSRPPGQGNTGELFF. Here the CDR3 DNA reads TGTGCCAGTAGTCGGCCGCCGGGACAGGGGAACACCGGGGAGCTGTTTTTT.

DNA for the CDR3: TGTGCCTGGAGGGGCAGGGGCTTAACTGAAGCTTTCTTT. It codes for CAWRGRGLTEAFF. The chain recombines TRBV30 with TRBJ1-1; possibly TRBD1 for D (6 bases). Germline lookup yields CDR1 GTSNPN and CDR2 SVGIG (reference sequence). The CDR3 has 13 residues. Trimming stripped 3 bases from V and 5 bases from J, with 13 bases between.

This rearrangement joins TRBV30 to TRBJ1-1, with D uncertain. Trimming left V 8 bases short and J 4 bases short, with 14 bases between. From germline, CDR1 is GTSNPN and CDR2 SVGIG (reference sequence). The CDR3 is 12 residues long. The CDR3 DNA sequence: TGTGCCGCGGGAACAGAGGCCACTGAAGCTTTCTTT. Its translation: CAAGTEATEAFF.

The CDR3 region has the DNA TGCGCCAGCTCCAACGGGGGTTCCTATGGCTACACCTTC. It encodes CASSNGGSYGYTF. The rearrangement uses TRBV10-1 and TRBJ1-2; D perhaps matches TRBD1 (5 bases). The CDR3 has 13 residues. Trimming shortened V by 8 bases and J by 4 bases, and 14 bases separated the two germline ends. Germline CDR1 WNHNN, CDR2 SYGVQD (reference sequence).